The clone carrying this T cell receptor beta chain was seen ten or more times. The antigen is not known. CDR1 is SNHLY, CDR2 FYNNEI, per germline. The CDR3 covers 16 residues. V lost 4 bases to trimming and J lost 2 bases; unmatched junction nucleotides: 5. This entry comes from a study of CD8+CD57+ T cells in acquired aplastic anemia. Study-level findings and limits: Levels of CD8+ Simpson's diversity were not significantly distinct in patients versus controls.

Profiling of TCR beta VDJ combinations and CDR3 sequences used genomic DNA as template. Each CDR3 protein is one row after TCRdb ran MiXCR on the reads. The sample holds 150,000 to 200,000 distinct CDR3 sequences, 55% to 75% seen once. The receptor was derived from a human donor in good health. Material: sorted CD4+, CD8+, or CD8+CD57+ T cells (not recorded which) from PBMCs. This chain uses TRBV2 with TRBJ2-5; 12 nucleotides match TRBD2. The CDR3 sequence: CASSGLAGGIQETQYF. The CDR3 DNA sequence: TGTGCCAGCAGTGGGCTAGCGGGAGGGATACAAGAGACCCAGTACTTC.